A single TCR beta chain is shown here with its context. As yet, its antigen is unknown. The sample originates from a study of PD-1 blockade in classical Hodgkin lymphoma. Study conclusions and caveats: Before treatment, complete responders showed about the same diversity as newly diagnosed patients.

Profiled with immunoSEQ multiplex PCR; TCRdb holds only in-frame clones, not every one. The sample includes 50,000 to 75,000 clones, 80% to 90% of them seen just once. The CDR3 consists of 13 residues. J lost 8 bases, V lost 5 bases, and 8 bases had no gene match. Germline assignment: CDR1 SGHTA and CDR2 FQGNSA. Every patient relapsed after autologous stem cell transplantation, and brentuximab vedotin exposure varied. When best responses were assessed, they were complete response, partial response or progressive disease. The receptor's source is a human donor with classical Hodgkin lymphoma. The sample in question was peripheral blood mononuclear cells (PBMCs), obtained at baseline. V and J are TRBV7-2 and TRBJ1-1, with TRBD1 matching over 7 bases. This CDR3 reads CASSPRQGLEAFF. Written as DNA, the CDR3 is TGTGCCAGCAGCCCCAGACAGGGCCTCGAAGCTTTCTTT. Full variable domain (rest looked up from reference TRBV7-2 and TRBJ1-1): GAGVSQSPSNKVTEKGKDVELRCDPISGHTALYWYRQSLGQGLEFLIYFQGNSAPDKSGLPSDRFSAERTGGSVSTLTIQRTQQEDSAVYLCASSPRQGLEAFFGQGTRLTVV.